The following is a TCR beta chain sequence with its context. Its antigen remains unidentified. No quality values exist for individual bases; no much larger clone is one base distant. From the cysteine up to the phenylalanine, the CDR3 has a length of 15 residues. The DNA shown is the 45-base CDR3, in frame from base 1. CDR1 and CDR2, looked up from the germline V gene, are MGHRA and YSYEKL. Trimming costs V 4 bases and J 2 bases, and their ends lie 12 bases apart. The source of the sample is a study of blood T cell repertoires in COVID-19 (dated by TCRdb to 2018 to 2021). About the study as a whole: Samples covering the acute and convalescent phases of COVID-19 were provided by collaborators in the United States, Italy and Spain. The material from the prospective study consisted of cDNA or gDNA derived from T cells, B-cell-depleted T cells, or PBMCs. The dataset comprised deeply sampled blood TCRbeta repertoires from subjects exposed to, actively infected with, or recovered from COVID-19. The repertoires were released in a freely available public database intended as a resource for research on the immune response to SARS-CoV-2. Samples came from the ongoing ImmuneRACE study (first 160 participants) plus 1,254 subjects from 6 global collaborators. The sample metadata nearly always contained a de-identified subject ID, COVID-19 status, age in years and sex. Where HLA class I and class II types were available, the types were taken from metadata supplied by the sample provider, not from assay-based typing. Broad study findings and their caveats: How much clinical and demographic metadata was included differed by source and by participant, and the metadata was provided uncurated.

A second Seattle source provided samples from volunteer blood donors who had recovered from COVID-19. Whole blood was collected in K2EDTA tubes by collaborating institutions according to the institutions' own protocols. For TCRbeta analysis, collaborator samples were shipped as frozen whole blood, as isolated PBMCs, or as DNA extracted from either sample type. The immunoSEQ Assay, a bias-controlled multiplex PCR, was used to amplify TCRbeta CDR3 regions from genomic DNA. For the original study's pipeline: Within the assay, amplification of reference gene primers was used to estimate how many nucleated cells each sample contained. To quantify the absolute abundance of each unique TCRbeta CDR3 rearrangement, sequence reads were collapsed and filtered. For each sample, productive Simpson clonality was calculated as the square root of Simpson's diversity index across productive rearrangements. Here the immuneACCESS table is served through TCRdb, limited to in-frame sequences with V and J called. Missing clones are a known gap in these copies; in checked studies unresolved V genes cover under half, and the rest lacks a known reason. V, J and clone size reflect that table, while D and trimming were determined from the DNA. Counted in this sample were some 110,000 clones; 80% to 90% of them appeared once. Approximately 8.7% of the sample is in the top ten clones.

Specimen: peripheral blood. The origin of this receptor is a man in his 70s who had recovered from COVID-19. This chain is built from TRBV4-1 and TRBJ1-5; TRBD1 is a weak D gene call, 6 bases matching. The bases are TGCGCCAGCAGCCCCGGGACACCGCGCAATCAGCCCCAGCATTTT. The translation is CASSPGTPRNQPQHF.